The present TCR beta chain was sequenced within a study of shared clonotypes between healthy human individuals. On this clone: Its target is unknown.

CD4+ cell separation produced CD45RA+ naive and CD45RA-negative memory subsets. Per the germline V gene, CDR1 is SGHRS and CDR2 is YFSETQ. The CDR3 extends over 13 amino acids. Deletions cut 5 bases from V and 1 base from J, with 10 bases between. In the original processing: Filtering differed since immunoSEQ provided only junctions, with no quality scores. The assay was immunoSEQ multiplex PCR, and TCRdb's table has in-frame clones only and misses some. V, J and clone size are those of that table, while D and trimming were read from the DNA. The table shows approximately 1,500,000 clones, with over 95% occurring only once. Notes on the study in general: Among the subsets, naive ones generally showed larger estimated richness than memory ones.

The chain joins TRBV5-1 to TRBJ2-7; D call uncertain. What was sequenced was naive CD4+ T cells sorted from blood. The subset was: CD45RA+ positively selected. The sequence came from a young man in good health. The CDR3 is CASRVEGSYEQYF. The CDR3 DNA reads as TGCGCCAGCAGAGTGGAAGGTTCCTACGAGCAGTACTTC. The full variable domain, its missing parts supplied by reference TRBV5-1 and TRBJ2-7, is KAGVTQTPRYLIKTRGQQVTLSCSPISGHRSVSWYQQTPGQGLQFLFEYFSETQRNKGNFPGRFSGRQFSNSRSEMNVSTLELGDSALYLCASRVEGSYEQYFGPGTRLTVT.